These 29 T cell receptor beta chains originate from one sample sequenced in a study of cytomegalovirus exposure and HLA in healthy donors. PCR amplification relied on 60 Vbeta primers (plus 13 Jbeta primers). Sequenced by immunoSEQ multiplex PCR; TCRdb stores in-frame clones only, minus some. This sample yields 100,000 to 150,000 clones, of which over 70% are seen a single time; 11% belongs to the top ten. The sample taken for sequencing was PBMCs. These receptors were collected from a woman aged 45 to 65 in good health and CMV-seropositive.

The chain couples TRBV7-2 to TRBJ1-2; maybe TRBD1 (6 bases). Trimming took 7 bases from V and 4 from J, leaving 19 bases between them. Germline V gives CDR1 SGHTA, CDR2 FQGNSA. This CDR3 has 15 residues. CDR3 sequence (DNA): TGTGCCAGCAAAGAACCGGGACACCGGACCTATGGCTACACCTTC. Translation: CASKEPGHRTYGYTF.

The rearrangement uses TRBV5-1 and TRBJ2-1; D remains ambiguous. Germline CDR1 SGHRS, CDR2 YFSETQ. CDR3 length: 16 residues. The V end lost 1 base, the J end lost 0 bases, and 11 bases lay between the germline ends. CDR3 protein: CASSLNSGASYNEQFF. The CDR3 nucleotides read TGCGCCAGCAGCTTGAACTCCGGAGCCTCCTACAATGAGCAGTTCTTC.

This chain links TRBV30 with TRBJ1-6; TRBD1 aligns across 7 bases. CDR1 and CDR2 from the germline V gene are GTSNPN and SVGIG (reference sequence). Trimming removed 0 bases from V and 8 bases from J; junction bases left unmatched: 7. The length of the CDR3 is 15 residues. CDR3 residues: CAWSVGGAAYSPLHF. The CDR3, as DNA: TGTGCCTGGAGTGTAGGGGGCGCGGCCTATTCACCCCTCCACTTT.

The gene calls are TRBV7-2 and TRBJ2-3; perhaps TRBD1 as D (5 bases). This CDR3 is built from 14 residues. V dropped 4 bases and J dropped 6 bases, with 14 bases sitting between them. The V gene's germline CDR1 is SGHTA and CDR2 FQGNSA. The DNA of the CDR3 is TGTGCCAGCAGCTACAGTTCAGGGTTCGATACGCAGTATTTT. Amino acids: CASSYSSGFDTQYF.

This chain uses TRBV2 with TRBJ2-2; possibly TRBD1 for D (6 bases). Per germline, CDR1 SNHLY and CDR2 FYNNEI. The CDR3 is 13 amino acids. The V end was cut by 7 bases, the J end by 7 bases, with 13 bases between. The CDR3 nucleotides read TGTGCCAGCAACAGGGATTTGGACGGGGAGCTGTTTTTT. Translated, it gives CASNRDLDGELFF.

The chain couples TRBV18 to TRBJ2-7, with D possibly matching TRBD1 (6 bases). Per the germline V gene, CDR1 is KGHSH and CDR2 is LQKENI. The V end lost 5 bases, the J end lost 0 bases, and 14 bases lay between the germline ends. CDR3 length: 15 amino acids. The CDR3 region has the DNA TGTGCCAGCTCATCCGGTCAGGGGCACTCCTACGAGCAGTACTTC. This sequence encodes CASSSGQGHSYEQYF.

The chain recombines TRBV2 with TRBJ1-2, with 9 positions matching TRBD1. V shed 6 bases and J 8 bases; nucleotides not matched to a gene: 7. This CDR3 contains 13 residues. Per germline, CDR1 SNHLY and CDR2 FYNNEI. The CDR3 DNA sequence: TGTGCCAGCAGAGTCCGGGACAGGGTCGGCTACACCTTC. It specifies CASRVRDRVGYTF.

V gene TRBV10-2 combines with J gene TRBJ1-5; D possibly corresponds to TRBD1 (5 bases). The CDR3 loop spans 15 amino acids. Germline V CDR1 and CDR2: WSHSY, SAAADI. With 2 bases removed from V and 6 bases from J, the gap between germline ends came to 14 bases. CDR3 amino acids: CASSEEVGAGQPQHF. DNA of the CDR3: TGCGCCAGCAGTGAGGAGGTTGGGGCTGGTCAGCCCCAGCATTTT.

V and J are TRBV7-9 and TRBJ2-3, with a weak D call TRBD1 (5 bases). The CDR3 is 15 amino acids. The V and J ends lost 6 bases and 0 bases respectively, with 13 bases between them. Germline CDR1 SEHNR, CDR2 FQNEAQ (reference sequence). The CDR3 region has the DNA TGTGCCAGCAGAGAAAGGGGCCCTAGCACAGATACGCAGTATTTT. Encoded protein: CASRERGPSTDTQYF.

This clone was detected a few times. The V gene is TRBV30, the J gene TRBJ1-5; TRBD1 might be the D (5 bases). The CDR3 loop spans 15 amino acids. Looked up from germline, CDR1 is GTSNPN and CDR2 is SVGIG (reference sequence). V lost 1 base, J lost 3 bases, and 13 bases lay in between. The CDR3 region is CAWSDGGAFNQPQHF. In nucleotides, the CDR3 is TGTGCCTGGAGTGATGGTGGGGCTTTCAATCAGCCCCAGCATTTT.

The genes are TRBV28 and TRBJ1-2, with TRBD1 matching 7 bases. Trimming took 3 bases from V and 4 from J; bases not matched to a gene: 8. The V gene's germline CDR1 is MDHEN and CDR2 SYDVKM. This CDR3 is built from 15 residues. The CDR3 reads CASSLADRPSYGYTF. For the CDR3, the DNA is TGTGCCAGCAGTTTGGCGGACAGGCCTAGCTATGGCTACACCTTC.

This clone showed up just once. The V gene is TRBV9, the J gene TRBJ2-3; a weak D match, TRBD2 (7 bases). Trimming took 7 bases from V and 2 from J, leaving 8 bases between them. Looked up from germline, CDR1 is SGDLS and CDR2 is YYNGEE. This CDR3 has 12 residues. The CDR3 DNA follows: TGTGCCAGCGGGGGGGCCACAGATACGCAGTATTTT. Translated, it gives CASGGATDTQYF. The full variable domain, in which reference TRBV9 and TRBJ2-3 provide the parts outside the CDR3, is DSGVTQTPKHLITATGQRVTLRCSPRSGDLSVYWYQQSLDQGLQFLIQYYNGEERAKGNILERFSAQQFPDLHSELNLSSLELGDSALYFCASGGATDTQYFGPGTRLTVL.

This rearrangement joins TRBV19 to TRBJ1-3; no definite D call. This CDR3 comprises 15 residues. Trimming shortened V by 5 bases and J by 2 bases, and 13 bases separated the two germline ends. Per the germline V gene, CDR1 is LNHDA and CDR2 is SQIVND (reference sequence). The CDR3 DNA reads TGTGCCAGTAGTCCTGATGTGGCGGCTGGAAACACCATATATTTT. It yields the protein CASSPDVAAGNTIYF.

This sequence joins TRBV19 and TRBJ2-1; 7 positions match TRBD2. V was pared by 3 bases and J by 8 bases, with 7 bases of the junction left unmatched. This CDR3 has 14 residues. Germline CDR1 LNHDA, CDR2 SQIVND (reference sequence). CDR3 nucleotides: TGTGCCAGTAGTATGGGACTATCACCATATGAGCAGTTCTTC. Amino acids: CASSMGLSPYEQFF. Together with reference TRBV19 and TRBJ2-1, the CDR3 gives the full variable domain: DGGITQSPKYLFRKEGQNVTLSCEQNLNHDAMYWYRQDPGQGLRLIYYSQIVNDFQKGDIAEGYSVSREKKESFPLTVTSAQKNPTAFYLCASSMGLSPYEQFFGPGTRLTVL.

DNA for the CDR3: TGTGCCAGCAGTTTGACCGGGACTAGCGGCCGATACGAGCAGTACTTC. Translating it yields CASSLTGTSGRYEQYF. This chain uses TRBV28 with TRBJ2-7; 11 bases agree with TRBD2. This CDR3 spans 16 amino acids. Germline V gene data show CDR1 as MDHEN and CDR2 as SYDVKM. The trim removed 3 bases at V and 4 bases at J, leaving 8 bases unmatched.

J is TRBJ2-7 and V is TRBV27; 8 bases align to TRBD2. This CDR3 contains 14 residues. The germline gives CDR1 MNHEY, CDR2 SMNVEV (reference sequence). After removal of 3 bases from V and 2 bases from J, the junction contained 3 bases not matched to a gene. The CDR3 reads CASSFTSGTYEQYF. The CDR3, as DNA: TGTGCCAGCAGTTTCACTAGCGGCACCTACGAGCAGTACTTC.

The chain carries TRBV7-2 and TRBJ2-6; a weak D match, TRBD1 (5 bases). The germline V and J ends were trimmed by 5 bases and 4 bases, with 12 bases remaining between them. This CDR3 is built from 15 residues. Germline V CDR1 and CDR2: SGHTA, FQGNSA. For the CDR3, the DNA is TGTGCCAGCAGCCATAGGGGTGGAGGGGCCAACGTCCTGACTTTC. Protein product: CASSHRGGGANVLTF.

This clone occurred a few times. This chain joins TRBV4-1 and TRBJ2-1, with 9 positions matching TRBD2. V dropped 6 bases and J dropped 10; count of bases not matched to a gene: 10. The germline gives CDR1 MGHRA, CDR2 YSYEKL. The CDR3 sequence is 14 residues long. This chain's CDR3 is CASSSGGSFGEQFF. CDR3 DNA sequence: TGCGCCAGCAGTAGCGGGGGATCCTTTGGGGAGCAGTTCTTC.

This clone showed up just a few times. The gene calls are TRBV2 and TRBJ2-3; D possibly corresponds to TRBD1 (5 bases). The CDR3 contains 15 residues. The germline CDR1 and CDR2 sequences are SNHLY and FYNNEI. V lost 6 bases and J lost 2, with 15 bases in between. The CDR3 nucleotides read TGTGCCAGCAGAGTTCAGGGCAGTCTCACAGATACGCAGTATTTT. Encoded protein: CASRVQGSLTDTQYF.

The chain carries TRBV5-4 and TRBJ2-5; a possible D gene is TRBD1 (6 bases). This CDR3 is 14 amino acids long. V shed 2 bases and J shed 0 bases, with 8 bases lying between them. CDR1 and CDR2 from the germline V gene are SGHNT and YYREEE (reference sequence). CDR3 nucleotide sequence: TGTGCCAGCAGCTTTAGGGACAACCAAGAGACCCAGTACTTC. Encoded protein: CASSFRDNQETQYF.

The rearrangement links TRBV27 to TRBJ2-3; D is possibly TRBD1 (5 bases). Germline V gene data show CDR1 as MNHEY and CDR2 as SMNVEV (reference sequence). This CDR3 contains 14 residues. V lost 9 bases, J lost 7 bases, and 20 bases lay in between. The CDR3 spells CARGYRLIGNTQYF. In DNA form, the CDR3 reads TGTGCCAGGGGGTACAGGCTGATAGGAAATACGCAGTATTTT.

The chain couples TRBV5-6 to TRBJ2-5; possible D gene TRBD1, 6 bases. V was shortened by 4 bases and J by 5 bases, with 15 bases between the two germline ends. CDR1 SGHDT and CDR2 YYEEEE come from the germline V gene. The CDR3 runs to 14 residues. CDR3 nucleotides: TGTGCCAGCAGCCCTCAGGGGCTGGGCGAGACCCAGTACTTC. This gives the protein CASSPQGLGETQYF.

This sequence joins TRBV18 and TRBJ1-5; TRBD1 matches at 7 bases. CDR1 and CDR2 (germline): KGHSH, LQKENI. The CDR3 sequence is 14 residues long. V trimming: 5 bases; J trimming: 8 bases; junction bases outside the gene matches: 9. The CDR3 DNA follows: TGTGCCAGCTCAACCCTGTCAGGGGGAGAGCCCCAGCATTTT. Its translation is CASSTLSGGEPQHF.

The genes are TRBV5-4 and TRBJ2-2; a weak D match, TRBD2 (5 bases). V shed 4 bases and J shed 6 bases, with 13 bases lying between them. The CDR3 length is 14 residues. Germline assignment: CDR1 SGHNT and CDR2 YYREEE (reference sequence). CDR3 protein: CASSPWTAPGELFF. The DNA of the CDR3 is TGTGCCAGCAGCCCTTGGACTGCCCCCGGGGAGCTGTTTTTT.

In this sample, this clone turned up a few times. This rearrangement joins TRBV4-3 to TRBJ2-1; D gene uncertain. The germline V and J ends were trimmed by 0 bases and 0 bases, with 12 bases remaining between them. The germline V gene has CDR1 LGHNA and CDR2 YSLEER. The CDR3 totals 17 residues. The DNA of the CDR3 is TGCGCCAGCAGCCAAGAGGTCCCGCGGAGCTCCTACAATGAGCAGTTCTTC. Translated: CASSQEVPRSSYNEQFF.

The V and J genes are TRBV27 and TRBJ2-5; possibly TRBD2 for D (5 bases). Germline CDR1 reads MNHEY; CDR2 reads SMNVEV (reference sequence). The CDR3 totals 17 residues. V lost 2 bases to trimming and J lost 1 base, with 17 bases between them. In nucleotides, the CDR3 is TGTGCCAGCAGTTTAACCGCCCCTTCCGGGATCCAAGAGACCCAGTACTTC. Translation: CASSLTAPSGIQETQYF.

The V call is TRBV6-6, the J call TRBJ2-7; a weak D match, TRBD2 (7 bases). CDR1 MNHNY and CDR2 SVGAGI come from the germline V gene (reference sequence). CDR3 length equals 15 residues. Trimming took 2 bases from V and 1 from J, leaving 12 bases between them. The CDR3: CASSYGGAHSYEQYF. CDR3 bases: TGTGCCAGCAGTTACGGGGGGGCCCATTCCTACGAGCAGTACTTC.

V and J are TRBV27 and TRBJ1-2, with TRBD1 matching 8 bases. The V gene end was trimmed by 4 bases and the J gene end by 7 bases; junction bases not matched to a gene: 11. Germline V gives CDR1 MNHEY, CDR2 SMNVEV (reference sequence). The CDR3 is 15 residues long. Written as DNA, the CDR3 is TGTGCCAGCAGTTCGTCCCGACAGGGGTGGGGTGGCTACACCTTC. Protein product: CASSSSRQGWGGYTF.

The chain couples TRBV19 to TRBJ1-5, with 9 bases identical to TRBD1. Trimming removed 6 bases from V and 7 bases from J; junction bases left unmatched: 16. This CDR3 region has 17 residues. CDR1 LNHDA and CDR2 SQIVND come from the germline V gene (reference sequence). This CDR3 reads CASRTGRGQGREQPQHF. The CDR3 region has the DNA TGTGCCAGTAGGACCGGACGGGGACAGGGAAGGGAACAGCCCCAGCATTTT.